Listed below are T cell receptor beta chains from one sample, sequenced in a study of T-cell reconstitution after alpha-beta-depleted transplantation in children. Each CDR3 protein is one row after TCRdb ran MiXCR on the PCR reads. The sample lists fewer than 550,000 distinct CDR3 sequences, more than 9.5% occurring once. Sequencing used PBMCs, mostly from graft donor cells, obtained 180 days after TCRalphabeta/CD19-depleted stem cell transplant. The receptors come from a female patient between 2 and 10 years old who had a stem cell transplant for aplastic anemia, so the T cells may come from the graft donor. CDR3s include the opening cysteine and the closing phenylalanine or tryptophan. A D gene is named only where the DNA matches it firmly. A clone size is listed for some rows: how often the clone was seen (once, few, many), or a class if it is expanded.

>TRBJ1-1|NA|NA|TRBV7-2
TGTGCCAGCAGCTTACGGGGGTCGCCTGAAGCTTTCTTT
CASSLRGSPEAFF
>TRBJ1-5|few|NA|TRBV9
TGTGCCAGCAGCGCCCTCGGTGGCAATCAGCCCCAGCATTTT
CASSALGGNQPQHF
>TRBJ2-5|NA|NA|TRBV6-9
TGTGCCAGCAGTTATTTTGGGGGAGCGGCGACCCAGTACTTC
CASSYFGGAATQYF
>TRBJ2-1|few|TRBD2|TRBV12-3/TRBV12-4
TGTGCCAGCAGTTTGGGGACTAGCGGGAGGAGCTACAATGAGCAGTTCTTC
CASSLGTSGRSYNEQFF
>TRBJ2-1|many|TRBD1|TRBV5-1
TGCGCCAGCAGCTTCGACAGGGTGGCCTACAATGAGCAGTTCTTC
CASSFDRVAYNEQFF
>TRBJ1-1|NA|NA|TRBV29-1
TGCAGCGTACTAAAAAGGACAGAAGCTTTCTTT
CSVLKRTEAFF
>TRBJ2-2|NA|NA|TRBV28
TGTGCCAGCCAAACAGGGAGGAACACCGGGGAGCTGTTTTTT
CASQTGRNTGELFF
>TRBJ2-7|few|NA|TRBV28
TGTGCCAGCAGTTTGTCCCGGGAAATTATATACGAGCAGTACTTC
CASSLSREIIYEQYF
>TRBJ1-2|NA|NA|TRBV6-5
TGTGCCAGCAGCCCGAAGGAGGGGCGCGGCTATGGCTACACCTTC
CASSPKEGRGYGYTF
>TRBJ2-3|NA|TRBD2|TRBV6-2/TRBV6-3
TGTGCCAGCAGCTACTCTGACCGGCGGGAGATGGCAGATACGCAGTATTTT
CASSYSDRREMADTQYF
>TRBJ2-7|few|TRBD2|TRBV28
TGTGCCAGCAGTTCTCCTAGCGGGGATGAGGCAGCCTACGAGCAGTACTTC
CASSSPSGDEAAYEQYF
>TRBJ2-1|NA|NA|TRBV12-3/TRBV12-4
TGTGCCAGCAGTTTGGTATGGAATGAGCAGTTCTTC
CASSLVWNEQFF
>TRBJ2-1|NA|NA|TRBV11-3
TGTGCCAGCAGCTGGCGGGGCGGGCGGTACAATGAGCAGTTCTTC
CASSWRGGRYNEQFF
>TRBJ2-5|NA|NA|TRBV12-3/TRBV12-4
TGTGCCAGCAGTTCCACGGGCCCCACAGAGACCCAGTACTTC
CASSSTGPTETQYF
>TRBJ1-2|few|NA|TRBV14
TGTGCCAGCAGCCAAGATGGCCATGGCTACACCTTC
CASSQDGHGYTF
>TRBJ2-6|few|NA|TRBV27
TGTGCCAGCAGAGAACAGGGCGCCGGGGCCAACGTCCTGACTTTC
CASREQGAGANVLTF
>TRBJ1-2|NA|NA|TRBV5-1
TGCGCCAGCAGCAACTTGGGCCTCAATTTTAGCTACACCTTC
CASSNLGLNFSYTF
>TRBJ1-4|many|TRBD1|TRBV5-4
TGTGCCAGCAGCCTACAGGGGGCAACTAATGAAAAACTGTTTTTT
CASSLQGATNEKLFF
>TRBJ1-6|NA|NA|TRBV11-2
TGTGCCAGCAGCTTAGAGGTTTCCCCTTGGTCCTATAATTCACCCCTCCACTTT
CASSLEVSPWSYNSPLHF
>TRBJ1-2|few|NA|TRBV29-1
TGCAGCGTTGATGGCAGGGACTCTAACTATGGCTACACCTTC
CSVDGRDSNYGYTF
>TRBJ2-2|few|TRBD2|TRBV6-2/TRBV6-3
TGTGCCAGCAGCCTTCCTAGCGGTACGAACACCGGGGAGCTGTTTTTT
CASSLPSGTNTGELFF
>TRBJ1-2|few|NA|TRBV6-2/TRBV6-3
TGTGCCAGCGGTACGGTGAGGAGCGGGGGCTACACCTTC
CASGTVRSGGYTF
>TRBJ2-1|few|NA|TRBV6-2/TRBV6-3
TGTGCCAGCAGTTACCGCGGGCTCTACTACAATGAGCAGTTCTTC
CASSYRGLYYNEQFF
>TRBJ2-7|NA|NA|TRBV21-1
TGTGCCAGCAGCAAATGGGGCTCCGAGCAGTACTTC
CASSKWGSEQYF
>TRBJ1-5|NA|NA|TRBV20-1
TGCAGTGCTAGAGAGGGAGGAGATCAGCCCCAGCATTTT
CSAREGGDQPQHF
>TRBJ2-1|NA|TRBD2|TRBV12-3/TRBV12-4
TGTGCCAGCAGTTTCTGGTCTAGCGGGAGTTTAAATGAGCAGTTCTTC
CASSFWSSGSLNEQFF
>TRBJ2-5|many|TRBD1|TRBV7-2
TGTGCCAGCAGCTTAGGCCCCGACAGGGGAGGAGAGACCCAGTACTTC
CASSLGPDRGGETQYF
>TRBJ2-7|few|NA|TRBV28
TGTGCCAGTTTAGAGCGCCACGAGCAGTACTTC
CASLERHEQYF
>TRBJ2-7|many|NA|TRBV28
TGTGCCAGCAGTCTTACAGGGACTCCCTACGAGCAGTACTTC
CASSLTGTPYEQYF
>TRBJ2-5|few|TRBD1|TRBV20-1
TGCAGTGCCACACAAACACAGGGGGTGGGGACGGAGACCCAGTACTTC
CSATQTQGVGTETQYF
>TRBJ2-5|NA|NA|TRBV5-1
TGCGCCAGCAGCCCCTCCGTAGCCTTGGCCTCCCAAGAGACCCAGTACTTC
CASSPSVALASQETQYF
>TRBJ2-5|few|NA|TRBV12-3/TRBV12-4
TGTGCCAGCAGTTTAATCAGGGGCCGCCAAGAGACCCAGTACTTC
CASSLIRGRQETQYF
>TRBJ1-1|NA|NA|TRBV7-2
TGTGCCAGCAGCTTAGTACCCCTCTTTGCTGAAGCTTTCTTT
CASSLVPLFAEAFF
>TRBJ1-1|few|NA|TRBV12-3/TRBV12-4
TGTGCCAGCAGTTTCCCAGGGAAGCGGAACACTGAAGCTTTCTTT
CASSFPGKRNTEAFF
>TRBJ2-7|few|NA|TRBV11-2
TGTGCCAGCAACAGAGCCTACGAGCAGTACTTC
CASNRAYEQYF
>TRBJ2-5|NA|NA|TRBV13
TGTGCCAGCAGCAGGACAAGTATCCAAGAGACCCAGTACTTC
CASSRTSIQETQYF
>TRBJ2-5|NA|NA|TRBV5-1
TGCGCCAGCAGCTTGACTAGCACCATCCAAGAGACCCAGTACTTC
CASSLTSTIQETQYF
>TRBJ2-2|many|NA|TRBV29-1
TGCAGCGCCGGTGGGGGCGGGAGTTACACCGGGGAGCTGTTTTTT
CSAGGGGSYTGELFF
>TRBJ1-5|many|NA|TRBV3-1
TGTGCCAGCAGCAGGGCCGGTAGCAATCAGCCCCAGCATTTT
CASSRAGSNQPQHF
>TRBJ1-1|few|NA|TRBV12-3/TRBV12-4
TGTGCCAGCAGTATACTTCAGGGGAACACTGAAGCTTTCTTT
CASSILQGNTEAFF
>TRBJ1-2|NA|NA|TRBV28
TGTGCCAGCAGTTTGAATGATTCGGCAGGTTACTATGGCTACACCTTC
CASSLNDSAGYYGYTF
>TRBJ1-2|NA|TRBD1|TRBV20-1
TGCAGTGCTAGAAGGTCTGGGGACAGGGGAATCTCTAACTATGGCTACACCTTC
CSARRSGDRGISNYGYTF
>TRBJ2-1|few|NA|TRBV9
TGTGCCAGCAGCGTAGCGGCCGATAGCTCCTACAATGAGCAGTTCTTC
CASSVAADSSYNEQFF
>TRBJ2-2|few|NA|TRBV7-9
TGTGCCAGCAGCCCCTTGCCGGGAGAGAACACCGGGGAGCTGTTTTTT
CASSPLPGENTGELFF
>TRBJ2-1|NA|TRBD2|TRBV24-1
TGTGCCACCAGTGATTTAGCTAGCGGGATCAGTCCGGCCTACAATGAGCAGTTCTTC
CATSDLASGISPAYNEQFF
>TRBJ1-3|many|TRBD1|TRBV7-8
TGTGCCAGCAGCCACAGGGGCTCTGGAAACACCATATATTTT
CASSHRGSGNTIYF
>TRBJ1-1|NA|NA|TRBV28
TGTGCCAGCAGTCCACCTTGGGGGTCGGGCACTGAAGCTTTCTTT
CASSPPWGSGTEAFF
>TRBJ2-5|NA|NA|TRBV12-3/TRBV12-4
TGTGCCAGCAGCCAACAGATTGCCTACAGAAAAGAGACCCAGTACTTC
CASSQQIAYRKETQYF
>TRBJ2-7|NA|NA|TRBV29-1
TGCAGCGTTATGGGACGGACCTCCTACGAGCAGTACTTC
CSVMGRTSYEQYF
>TRBJ2-2|NA|NA|TRBV7-3
TGTGCCAGCAGCTTACAGGTCTCCGGGGAGCTGTTTTTT
CASSLQVSGELFF
>TRBJ2-1|many|TRBD2|TRBV12-3/TRBV12-4
TGTGCCAGCAGCCTTAGACTAGCGCGCTCCTACAATGAGCAGTTCTTC
CASSLRLARSYNEQFF
>TRBJ2-5|NA|TRBD2|TRBV12-5
TGTGCTAGTGGTTTGGTAATATTAGCGGGAGCGAGAGAGACCCAGTACTTC
CASGLVILAGARETQYF
>TRBJ1-3|few|NA|TRBV5-1
TGCGCCAGCAGCTTGCGATCGGGCGGAAACACCATATATTTT
CASSLRSGGNTIYF
>TRBJ2-3|NA|NA|TRBV14
TGTGCCAGCAGCCAAGTTCTGATCACAGATACGCAGTATTTT
CASSQVLITDTQYF
>TRBJ2-1|NA|NA|TRBV6-2/TRBV6-3
TGTGCCAGCAGTTTCCTAGCCAGGGCAAACGGTGAGCAGTTCTTC
CASSFLARANGEQFF
>TRBJ1-6|NA|NA|TRBV20-1
TGCAGTGCTAGAGATGTTCGGAGGGCCGGCTCCTATAATTCACCCCTCCACTTT
CSARDVRRAGSYNSPLHF
>TRBJ2-2|NA|NA|TRBV24-1
TGTGCCACCAGTGATGAGCCATACGGGCTCACCGGGGAGCTGTTTTTT
CATSDEPYGLTGELFF
>TRBJ2-5|few|NA|TRBV6-5
TGTGCCAGCAGTTACTCCTTTCAGGGAGAGACCCAGTACTTC
CASSYSFQGETQYF
>TRBJ2-1|NA|TRBD2|TRBV20-1
TGCAGTGCTAGAGGATCTAGCGGGAGGGCGGGATACAATGAGCAGTTCTTC
CSARGSSGRAGYNEQFF